The 32 T cell receptor beta chains given below trace back to one sample, sequenced in a study of patients and donors after allogeneic stem cell transplantation. TCRdb called the RT-PCR reads again in MiXCR, with one record for every CDR3 protein. Seen here are about a million distinct CDR3 sequences, about 20% observed once, and the top ten hold around 5.5%. Sequencing used blood, either unsorted or a sorted T cell fraction (not recorded which). These receptors all stem from a human donor who was either an allogeneic HSCT recipient or a stem cell or donor lymphocyte infusion donor (not recorded which). It is not recorded whose cells these are; they may come from a transplant donor.

The gene calls are TRBV20-1 and TRBJ2-7; 8 bases are shared with TRBD2. Germline V CDR1 and CDR2: DFQATT, SNEGSKA (reference sequence). CDR3 length: 15 amino acids. The junction had 10 bases not matched to a gene; V was cut back by 1 base and J by 5 bases. The CDR3 nucleotides are TGCAGTGCTAGAGTTCCAGCGGGAGTTTACGACGAGCAGTACTTC. Translated: CSARVPAGVYDEQYF.

In its sample, this clonotype was seen a few times. This chain links TRBV5-1 with TRBJ2-6; no firm D call. V dropped 0 bases and J dropped 4 bases, with 11 bases sitting between them. The CDR3 covers 16 residues. Germline CDR1 SGHRS, CDR2 YFSETQ. The CDR3 nucleotides are TGCGCCAGCAGCTTGGATCTGGGCTGGGGGGCCAACGTCCTGACTTTC. Its protein is CASSLDLGWGANVLTF.

Only a few counts were recorded for this clonotype. The V call is TRBV6-2 or TRBV6-3, the J call TRBJ2-7; the D is unclear. Germline V lookup: CDR1 MNHEY, CDR2 SVGEGT. The CDR3 loop spans 14 amino acids. V lost 4 bases to trimming and J lost 3 bases, with 13 bases between them. CDR3 residues: CASSFQDGDYEQYF. The CDR3 region has the DNA TGTGCCAGCAGTTTCCAAGACGGAGACTACGAGCAGTACTTC.

This clonotype was seen once. As DNA, the CDR3 is TGCGCCAGCAGCCTAGAAAACTTCAGACACACTGAAGCTTTCTTT. It is translated as CASSLENFRHTEAFF. The chain carries TRBV5-1 and TRBJ1-1; D unclear. The CDR3 length is 15 residues. The germline CDR1 and CDR2 sequences are SGHRS and YFSETQ. Trimming took off 4 bases at V and 3 bases at J, with 16 bases between the two ends. Filled out from reference TRBV5-1 and TRBJ1-1, the complete variable domain reads KAGVTQTPRYLIKTRGQQVTLSCSPISGHRSVSWYQQTPGQGLQFLFEYFSETQRNKGNFPGRFSGRQFSNSRSEMNVSTLELGDSALYLCASSLENFRHTEAFFGQGTRLTVV.

The chain has TRBV10-3 and TRBJ2-7, with 10 bases lining up with TRBD2. Germline CDR1 ENHRY, CDR2 SYGVKD. Germline trimming cut 7 bases from V and 3 bases from J; bases unmatched to any gene: 9. The CDR3 contains 15 residues. The CDR3 DNA sequence: TGTGCCATCACCCCATCTAGCGGGAGTCGCTACGAGCAGTACTTC. Its protein is CAITPSSGSRYEQYF.

CDR3 nucleotides: TGTGCCAGCAGTTTGAACTACCAATCGAAGTACGAGCAGTACTTC. Translated: CASSLNYQSKYEQYF. The chain is built from TRBV28 and TRBJ2-7; D unresolved. Germline V CDR1 and CDR2: MDHEN, SYDVKM. The CDR3 has 15 residues. V was shortened by 3 bases and J by 4 bases, with 16 bases between the two germline ends.

This clonotype was counted between two and nine times. V gene TRBV7-2 combines with J gene TRBJ1-4; a possible D gene is TRBD1 (5 bases). Germline-derived CDR1 and CDR2 are SGHTA and FQGNSA. V gave up 5 bases and J gave up 7 bases, with 20 bases separating them. This CDR3 comprises 16 residues. The CDR3: CASSPGWLSWSEKLFF. DNA for the CDR3: TGTGCCAGCAGCCCAGGGTGGCTCTCATGGAGTGAAAAACTGTTTTTT.

The V call is TRBV7-6, the J call TRBJ2-5, with 12 bases matching TRBD2. V trimming: 3 bases; J trimming: 5 bases; junction bases outside the gene matches: 7. The CDR3 is made up of 16 amino acids. Germline V gene data show CDR1 as SGHVS and CDR2 as FNYEAQ. CDR3 in DNA: TGTGCCAGCAGCTTCCGACTAGCGGGAGTTGCGGAGACCCAGTACTTC. Translated: CASSFRLAGVAETQYF.

The rearrangement uses TRBV9 and TRBJ2-7; 12 bases agree with TRBD2. The CDR3 runs 15 residues. Germline lookup yields CDR1 SGDLS and CDR2 YYNGEE. The V segment lost 4 bases and the J segment 4 bases; nucleotides outside the gene matches: 6. Here the CDR3 DNA reads TGTGCCAGCAGCCAGACTAGCGGGGGTAGGTACGAGCAGTACTTC. Translation: CASSQTSGGRYEQYF. The full variable domain, rest sourced from reference TRBV9 and TRBJ2-7, is DSGVTQTPKHLITATGQRVTLRCSPRSGDLSVYWYQQSLDQGLQFLIQYYNGEERAKGNILERFSAQQFPDLHSELNLSSLELGDSALYFCASSQTSGGRYEQYFGPGTRLTVT.

This clonotype was picked up a small number of times. CDR3 residues: CASRRGTGNANTGELFF. The CDR3 bases are TGCGCCAGCAGAAGAGGGACAGGGAACGCTAACACCGGGGAGCTGTTTTTT. The chain uses TRBV5-1 and TRBJ2-2; 9 positions agree with TRBD1. In germline, CDR1 is SGHRS, CDR2 YFSETQ. The CDR3 has 17 residues. Germline trimming cut 5 bases from V and 2 bases from J; bases unmatched to any gene: 10.

In this sample, this clonotype turned up a few times. J is TRBJ2-3 and V is TRBV20-1, with 11 bases matching TRBD2. V dropped 2 bases and J dropped 5; count of bases not matched to a gene: 6. The length of the CDR3 is 15 residues. Germline-derived CDR1 and CDR2 are DFQATT and SNEGSKA (reference sequence). DNA of the CDR3: TGCAGTGCTAGACCTAGCGGGAGGACTGAAGATACGCAGTATTTT. It encodes CSARPSGRTEDTQYF.

This clonotype came up a few times. The V call is TRBV7-2, the J call TRBJ2-3, with 9 bases that match TRBD2. Germline CDR1 and CDR2: SGHTA and FQGNSA. The CDR3 has 16 residues. Germline trimming cut 5 bases from V and 3 bases from J; bases unmatched to any gene: 9. The CDR3 coding sequence is TGTGCCAGCAGCCCGCTAGCGGGATCGGTTACAGATACGCAGTATTTT. Translated, it gives CASSPLAGSVTDTQYF.

This chain joins TRBV6-2 or TRBV6-3 and TRBJ2-3; maybe TRBD2 (5 bases). The CDR3 runs 13 residues. The germline V and J ends were trimmed by 5 bases and 9 bases, with 15 bases remaining between them. Germline CDR1 MNHEY, CDR2 SVGEGT. CDR3 protein: CASSPSQRRTQYF. The CDR3, as DNA: TGTGCCAGCAGTCCATCGCAGAGGAGGACGCAGTATTTT.

V is TRBV20-1 and J is TRBJ2-3; 14 bases line up with TRBD2. The germline CDR1 and CDR2 sequences are DFQATT and SNEGSKA (reference sequence). V shed 5 bases, J shed 3 bases, and the junction held 7 bases outside the gene matches. The CDR3 loop spans 16 amino acids. This CDR3 is CSAAPGLAGATDTQYF. The CDR3 bases are TGCAGTGCTGCCCCGGGACTAGCGGGAGCGACAGATACGCAGTATTTT.

The rearrangement joins TRBV7-9 to TRBJ1-2; D gene uncertain. Deletions cut 5 bases from V and 4 bases from J, with 17 bases between. CDR3 length: 15 amino acids. In germline, CDR1 is SEHNR, CDR2 FQNEAQ (reference sequence). The CDR3 spells CASSRKAPLGYGYTF. CDR3 sequence (DNA): TGTGCCAGCAGCCGGAAGGCACCCCTCGGCTATGGCTACACCTTC.

The rearrangement uses TRBV6-2 or TRBV6-3 and TRBJ2-7; 7 nucleotides line up with TRBD1. The CDR3 has 14 residues. CDR1 is MNHEY and CDR2 is SVGEGT in the germline V gene. V shed 6 bases and J 2 bases; nucleotides not matched to a gene: 7. CDR3 region: CASSELGTAYEQYF. CDR3 DNA sequence: TGTGCCAGCAGCGAACTCGGGACAGCCTACGAGCAGTACTTC.

This clonotype was seen more than once but under ten times. The chain combines TRBV29-1 with TRBJ2-3; D gene uncertain. This CDR3 comprises 12 residues. The germline V gene encodes CDR1 SQVTM and CDR2 ANQGSEA. V gave up 5 bases and J gave up 1 base, with 7 bases separating them. In DNA, the CDR3 is TGCAGCGTTTCCGCGCGCACAGATACGCAGTATTTT. Protein sequence: CSVSARTDTQYF.

The gene calls are TRBV2 and TRBJ1-2, with D uncertain. The V and J ends lost 5 bases and 4 bases respectively, with 14 bases between them. CDR3 size: 14 residues. CDR1 is SNHLY and CDR2 is FYNNEI in the germline V gene. The CDR3 region has the DNA TGTGCCAGCAGTTTTAAAGACTTTACCTATGGCTACACCTTC. It encodes CASSFKDFTYGYTF.

The sample holds many counts of this clonotype. The V call is TRBV12-3 or TRBV12-4, the J call TRBJ2-2; D remains ambiguous. The CDR3 totals 16 residues. Trimming pared 4 bases from V and 3 bases from J, leaving 15 bases between. The CDR3 sequence is CASSWTRVRYTGELFF. The DNA of the CDR3 is TGTGCCAGCAGTTGGACCCGGGTTCGGTACACCGGGGAGCTGTTTTTT.

The chain employs TRBV4-3 and TRBJ2-5, with 7 bases fitting TRBD1. With V trimmed by 3 bases and J by 5 bases, 9 bases remained unmatched. CDR3 length: 15 residues. The germline gives CDR1 LGHNA, CDR2 YSLEER. The CDR3 loop is CASSQSTGVGETQYF. In DNA, the CDR3 is TGCGCCAGCAGCCAGAGTACAGGGGTCGGGGAGACCCAGTACTTC.

This clonotype has only one observation. V and J are TRBV7-9 and TRBJ2-5; no reliable D call. The CDR3 covers 12 residues. Trimming took off 6 bases at V and 3 bases at J, with 8 bases between the two ends. CDR1 is SEHNR and CDR2 is FQNEAQ in the germline V gene (reference sequence). The CDR3 sequence is CASSDPEETQYF. The CDR3 DNA sequence: TGTGCCAGCAGTGACCCAGAAGAGACCCAGTACTTC.

The chain combines TRBV12-3 or TRBV12-4 with TRBJ1-2; D is perhaps TRBD1 (6 bases). Trimming took 4 bases from V and 8 from J, leaving 20 bases between them. The CDR3 spans 15 residues. CDR3 bases: TGTGCCAGCAGTTGGAGCGGGGGCCATAGTGGGGGCTACACCTTC. Its translation: CASSWSGGHSGGYTF.

For the CDR3, the DNA is TGTGCCAGCAGCTTCGGTAGCGGGGAAGGCGAGCAGTACTTC. It yields the protein CASSFGSGEGEQYF. The chain combines TRBV4-2 with TRBJ2-7; TRBD2 agrees at 8 bases. From germline, CDR1 is LGHNA and CDR2 YNFKEQ. This CDR3 comprises 14 residues. V was clipped by 5 bases and J by 6 bases; unmatched bases: 9.

The chain links TRBV6-5 to TRBJ2-7; no clear D. The CDR3 sequence is 15 residues long. Germline values: CDR1 MNHEY, CDR2 SVGAGI. Trimming removed 4 bases from V and 0 bases from J, with 13 bases in between. The CDR3 DNA sequence: TGTGCCAGCAGTTCCAACCCCCGGAGCTCCTACGAGCAGTACTTC. Its protein product is CASSSNPRSSYEQYF.

The chain employs TRBV7-3 and TRBJ2-3; D possibly corresponds to TRBD2 (5 bases). Deletions cut 4 bases from V and 0 bases from J, with 14 bases between. Germline CDR1 and CDR2: SGHTA and FQGTGA. The CDR3 is 16 amino acids. The CDR3 here is CASSSIGAASTDTQYF. The CDR3, as DNA: TGTGCCAGCAGCTCCATTGGAGCGGCTAGCACAGATACGCAGTATTTT. Together with reference TRBV7-3 and TRBJ2-3, the CDR3 gives the full variable domain: GAGVSQTPSNKVTEKGKYVELRCDPISGHTALYWYRQSLGQGPEFLIYFQGTGAADDSGLPNDRFFAVRPEGSVSTLKIQRTERGDSAVYLCASSSIGAASTDTQYFGPGTRLTVL.

The table lists this clonotype with a few counts. The gene calls are TRBV4-3 and TRBJ2-7; a weak D match, TRBD2 (6 bases). Per germline, CDR1 LGHNA and CDR2 YSLEER. Trimming pared 1 base from V and 0 bases from J, leaving 16 bases between. This CDR3 comprises 17 residues. The CDR3 region has the DNA TGCGCCAGCAGCCAAGCTCGGTGGGGGGTTAGCTCCTACGAGCAGTACTTC. Protein product: CASSQARWGVSSYEQYF.

The V gene is TRBV4-1, the J gene TRBJ2-1; TRBD2 aligns across 9 bases. This CDR3 contains 16 residues. Germline loops: CDR1 MGHRA, CDR2 YSYEKL. V shed 3 bases, J shed 4 bases, and the junction held 7 bases outside the gene matches. In nucleotides, the CDR3 is TGCGCCAGCAGCCATGGTCCTAGCGGGGCATACAATGAGCAGTTCTTC. It translates to CASSHGPSGAYNEQFF.

The rearrangement links TRBV28 to TRBJ1-5; D possibly corresponds to TRBD1 (6 bases). Germline V lookup: CDR1 MDHEN, CDR2 SYDVKM. V lost 3 bases and J 5 bases, leaving 14 bases between the germline ends. CDR3 length: 15 amino acids. CDR3 bases: TGTGCCAGCAGTTTGTCAGGGGAGGGGTATCAGCCCCAGCATTTT. Translation gives CASSLSGEGYQPQHF.

The DNA for the CDR3 is TGTGCCAGCAGTAGGTCCCCCGGGGTAAGTTCCTACGAGCAGTACTTC. Its translation: CASSRSPGVSSYEQYF. This chain connects TRBV12-3 or TRBV12-4 to TRBJ2-7, with D maybe TRBD2 (5 bases). This CDR3 region has 16 residues. V lost 5 bases and J 1 base, leaving 18 bases between the germline ends.

This clonotype was observed a few times. This chain joins TRBV4-3 and TRBJ2-5; maybe TRBD2 (6 bases). There are 15 residues in the CDR3. V lost 2 bases, J lost 2 bases, and 12 bases lay in between. Germline values: CDR1 LGHNA, CDR2 YSLEER. CDR3 sequence reads: CASSQSTGVQETQYF. The DNA of the CDR3 is TGCGCCAGCAGCCAATCCACGGGAGTACAAGAGACCCAGTACTTC.

J is TRBJ2-1 and V is TRBV4-2; 7 bases fit TRBD2. The CDR3 is 17 residues long. CDR1 LGHNA and CDR2 YNFKEQ come from the germline V gene. Trimming removed 0 bases from V and 7 bases from J; junction bases left unmatched: 12. DNA of the CDR3: TGTGCCAGCAGCCAAGATCGTCCTGGGGCGGGGGTGAATGAGCAGTTCTTC. It encodes CASSQDRPGAGVNEQFF.

The chain links TRBV4-2 to TRBJ1-2; TRBD1 matches at 8 bases. Losses at the gene ends were 4 bases for V and 0 bases for J; bases not matched to a gene: 7. This CDR3 region has 16 residues. Germline CDR1 is LGHNA and CDR2 is YNFKEQ. The CDR3 spells CASSPGTGGPNYGYTF. Written as DNA, the CDR3 is TGTGCCAGCAGCCCTGGGACAGGTGGCCCTAACTATGGCTACACCTTC.